Listed below are T cell receptor beta chains from one sample, sequenced in a study of T cell responses to AZD1222 COVID-19 vaccine. Only in-frame clones appear in the TCRdb table, and some are missing; sequencing was by immunoSEQ multiplex PCR. The data show more than 85,000 clones, around 93% seen once. The source material was peripheral blood, sampled on day 0 of AZD1222 vaccination. These receptors all come from an adult in good health. CDR3s include the opening cysteine and the closing phenylalanine or tryptophan. The D gene is left open where the match is weak. Not all rows give a size; the values are once, few, many and, for expanded clones, a class.

>TRBJ1-2|-|TRBV2|-
TGTGCCAGCAGTTATACAGGGTCGAGCGGCTACACCTTC
CASSYTGSSGYTF
>TRBJ1-6|TRBD1|TRBV9|-
TGTGCCAGCAGCGTACGACCCCAGGCAGGGGGGTACTCACCCCTCCACTTT
CASSVRPQAGGYSPLHF
>TRBJ1-6|TRBD1|TRBV30|-
TGTGCCTGGTCGGGACAGCCGAATTCACCCCTCCACTTT
CAWSGQPNSPLHF
>TRBJ2-1|-|TRBV6-5|few
TGTGCCAGCAGTTACTCGGAGAGCCGGGAGCAGTTCTTC
CASSYSESREQFF
>TRBJ2-1|TRBD2|TRBV9|once
TGTGCCAGCAGTCCGCGGGGGGCCAGGAGTGAGCAGTTCTTC
CASSPRGARSEQFF
>TRBJ2-6|TRBD1|TRBV7-9|-
TGTGCCAGTTCCGGGACAGATATTTCTGGGGCCAACGTCCTGACTTTC
CASSGTDISGANVLTF
>TRBJ1-2|-|TRBV7-2|-
TGTGCCAGCAGCCCGTACACCGGGAATATCAGGGGCTACACCTTC
CASSPYTGNIRGYTF
>TRBJ1-5|-|TRBV5-5|-
TGTGCCAGCAGCTTGATCTTCGGACAGCCCAATCAGCCCCAGCATTTT
CASSLIFGQPNQPQHF
>TRBJ2-7|-|TRBV28|-
TGTGCCAGCAGCTCCCGTCGGGCCGAGCAGTACTTC
CASSSRRAEQYF
>TRBJ1-6|-|TRBV3-1/TRBV3-2|-
TGTGCCAGCAGCCAAGATGTGGGTTATTCACCCCTCCACTTT
CASSQDVGYSPLHF
>TRBJ1-2|-|TRBV6-5|-
TGTGCCAGCAGTCGAGGGAAGGGTTTCTATGGCTACACCTTC
CASSRGKGFYGYTF
>TRBJ1-6|TRBD1|TRBV29-1|-
TGCAGCGTGCGAATATCGGACAGGCAGAATTCACCCCTCCACTTT
CSVRISDRQNSPLHF
>TRBJ2-7|-|TRBV2|-
TGTGCCAGCAGTGACTACGAGCAGTACTTC
CASSDYEQYF
>TRBJ2-2|-|TRBV18|few
TGTGCCAGCTCAGTTACAGGGTCCCATTGGAACACCGGGGAGCTGTTTTTT
CASSVTGSHWNTGELFF
>TRBJ1-1|-|TRBV12-5|-
TGTGCTAGTGGTTTGGTACGAGGAGGGGGGAACACTGAAGCTTTCTTT
CASGLVRGGGNTEAFF
>TRBJ1-2|-|TRBV6-2/TRBV6-3|-
TGTGCCAGCAGCTCCGGGCCCGACATCTATGGCTACACCTTC
CASSSGPDIYGYTF
>TRBJ2-5|TRBD2|TRBV29-1|-
TGCAGCGTTAGATTAGCGGGAGACCCGGGGGAGACCCAGTACTTC
CSVRLAGDPGETQYF
>TRBJ1-5|-|TRBV12-3/TRBV12-4|-
TGTGCCAGCAGTTTCGGGGGAGGACAGCCCCAGCATTTT
CASSFGGGQPQHF
>TRBJ1-1|-|TRBV7-9|-
TGTGCCAGCAGCTTAGGACGAGACCTTGAAGCTTTCTTT
CASSLGRDLEAFF
>TRBJ2-1|-|TRBV6-1|-
TGTGCCAGCAGTGAACGGCAGGGGTCCTACAATGAGCAGTTCTTC
CASSERQGSYNEQFF
>TRBJ2-2|-|TRBV15|-
TGTGCCACCAGCAGAGATGGGGACCGCGGCGGGGAGCTGTTTTTT
CATSRDGDRGGELFF
>TRBJ1-5|TRBD1|TRBV4-2|-
TGTGCCAGCAGCCAGGTCCGCGACAGGGTGGGCAATCAGCCCCAGCATTTT
CASSQVRDRVGNQPQHF
>TRBJ2-7|-|TRBV11-2|-
TGTGCCAGCAGCTTAGATAGGTGGGGCGAGCAGTACTTC
CASSLDRWGEQYF
>TRBJ2-1|TRBD1|TRBV5-1|-
TGCGCCAGCAGCTTGGGGACAGGGTACAATGAGCAGTTCTTC
CASSLGTGYNEQFF
>TRBJ2-1|TRBD2|TRBV4-1|-
TGCGCCAGCAGCCGAGGGACTAGGCAGACCACTAATGAGCAGTTCTTC
CASSRGTRQTTNEQFF
>TRBJ1-3|-|TRBV15|-
TGTGCCACCAGACCGAAGAGCTCATACTCTGGAAACACCATATATTTT
CATRPKSSYSGNTIYF
>TRBJ1-3|-|TRBV18|-
TGTGCCAGCTCACCACAGGAATCATCTGGAAACACCATATATTTT
CASSPQESSGNTIYF
>TRBJ2-7|-|TRBV6-5|-
TGTGCCAGCGGCGGTCCCGGGGCGACCTACGAGCAGTACTTC
CASGGPGATYEQYF
>TRBJ1-1|-|TRBV19|-
TGTGCCAGTAGTACGACAATGAACACTGAAGCTTTCTTT
CASSTTMNTEAFF
>TRBJ2-1|TRBD2|TRBV7-9|-
TGTGCCAGCAGCCCCATAGCGGGGCCTACTTACAATGAGCAGTTCTTC
CASSPIAGPTYNEQFF
>TRBJ1-1|-|TRBV23-1|-
TGCGCCAGCAGTCAATCAGGACACGCTATGAACACTGAAGCTTTCTTT
CASSQSGHAMNTEAFF
>TRBJ2-6|-|TRBV6-5|-
TGTGCCAGCAGTTATCTAATGGGACGGAAGGCCAACGTCCTGACTTTC
CASSYLMGRKANVLTF
>TRBJ2-7|-|TRBV29-1|-
TGCAGCGTTCGGGAGAGGGGCTACGAGCAGTACTTC
CSVRERGYEQYF
>TRBJ1-5|-|TRBV19|-
TGTGCCAGTAGTATAGTTCAGTTATATCAGCCCCAGCATTTT
CASSIVQLYQPQHF